A selection of T cell receptor beta chains follows, all from one sample in a study of cytomegalovirus exposure and HLA in healthy donors. Data came from immunoSEQ multiplex PCR; TCRdb stores just in-frame clones and leaves some out. The table lists 100,000 to 150,000 clones, roughly 78% of them singletons. The sample taken for sequencing was PBMCs. The receptors derive from a man younger than 40 in good health and CMV-seronegative. Each CDR3 is given with its conserved first and last residue. The order of the fields is CDR3 protein, CDR3 DNA, J gene, V gene, D gene, clone size. A D gene is named only where the DNA matches it firmly. Size values are once, few and many counts, or a class for expanded clones, and some rows have none.

CDR3: CACPRTGTNTEAFF
DNA: TGTGCCTGCCCTCGGACAGGAACGAACACTGAAGCTTTCTTT
J: TRBJ1-1
V: TRBV30
D: TRBD1
size: -

CDR3: CASNSGSVNEQFF
DNA: TGTGCCAGCAATAGCGGGAGCGTGAATGAGCAGTTCTTC
J: TRBJ2-1
V: TRBV2
D: TRBD2
size: -

CDR3: CAISEPEREQYF
DNA: TGTGCCATCAGTGAGCCTGAGCGGGAGCAGTACTTC
J: TRBJ2-7
V: TRBV10-3
D: -
size: once

CDR3: CASRPDRVSYQPQHF
DNA: TGTGCCAGCAGACCGGACAGGGTATCCTATCAGCCCCAGCATTTT
J: TRBJ1-5
V: TRBV28
D: TRBD1
size: -

CDR3: CASRGGTNTGELFF
DNA: TGTGCCAGCAGAGGGGGAACTAACACCGGGGAGCTGTTTTTT
J: TRBJ2-2
V: TRBV7-2
D: -
size: -

CDR3: CASETYDYGYTF
DNA: TGTGCCAGCGAGACTTACGACTATGGCTACACCTTC
J: TRBJ1-2
V: TRBV28
D: -
size: -

CDR3: CASSLDLKEGEAFF
DNA: TGCGCCAGCAGCTTGGACCTTAAGGAGGGTGAAGCTTTCTTT
J: TRBJ1-1
V: TRBV5-1
D: -
size: -

CDR3: CASSPNAVVGQYF
DNA: TGTGCCAGCAGTCCCAATGCGGTCGTTGGGCAGTACTTC
J: TRBJ2-7
V: TRBV27
D: -
size: -

CDR3: CASSQGQAQETQYF
DNA: TGTGCCAGCAGCCAGGGACAGGCCCAAGAGACCCAGTACTTC
J: TRBJ2-5
V: TRBV7-6
D: TRBD1
size: -

CDR3: CAWSLTGGIAQPQHF
DNA: TGTGCCTGGAGTTTGACAGGGGGCATCGCTCAGCCCCAGCATTTT
J: TRBJ1-5
V: TRBV30
D: TRBD1
size: -

CDR3: CASSQVGQGGNIQYF
DNA: TGCGCCAGCAGCCAAGTAGGACAGGGCGGAAACATTCAGTACTTC
J: TRBJ2-4
V: TRBV4-3
D: TRBD1
size: -

CDR3: CASSLVGGYSGNTIYF
DNA: TGTGCCAGCAGCTTAGTGGGGGGTTACTCTGGAAACACCATATATTTT
J: TRBJ1-3
V: TRBV7-9
D: -
size: -

CDR3: CASSQSWSGLAGETQYF
DNA: TGTGCCAGCAGCCAATCGTGGTCGGGTCTAGCGGGTGAGACCCAGTACTTC
J: TRBJ2-5
V: TRBV7-2
D: TRBD2
size: -

CDR3: CASSPTTGQNTEAFF
DNA: TGTGCCAGCAGCCCTACGACAGGGCAGAACACTGAAGCTTTCTTT
J: TRBJ1-1
V: TRBV2
D: TRBD1
size: -

CDR3: CASRNSGEAFF
DNA: TGTGCCAGCAGGAATTCGGGTGAAGCTTTCTTT
J: TRBJ1-1
V: TRBV6-1
D: -
size: -

CDR3: CASSLTGLTNEKLFF
DNA: TGTGCCAGCAGCTTAACGGGACTAACTAATGAAAAACTGTTTTTT
J: TRBJ1-4
V: TRBV7-8
D: -
size: -

CDR3: CASSLKSGTGYYGYTF
DNA: TGTGCCAGCAGCTTAAAATCCGGGACAGGCTACTATGGCTACACCTTC
J: TRBJ1-2
V: TRBV7-9
D: TRBD1
size: once

CDR3: CASHGTFYLTDTQYF
DNA: TGTGCCAGCCACGGGACTTTTTATCTCACAGATACGCAGTATTTT
J: TRBJ2-3
V: TRBV21-1
D: -
size: once

CDR3: CASSSPNRGQYEQYF
DNA: TGTGCCAGCAGTTCTCCAAACAGGGGGCAGTACGAGCAGTACTTC
J: TRBJ2-7
V: TRBV6-5
D: TRBD1
size: few

CDR3: CASSLVAGGFYNEQFF
DNA: TGCGCCAGCAGCTTGGTGGCGGGGGGTTTTTACAATGAGCAGTTCTTC
J: TRBJ2-1
V: TRBV5-1
D: TRBD2
size: once

CDR3: CASRQGLTYEQYF
DNA: TGTGCCAGCCGACAGGGCCTGACCTACGAGCAGTACTTC
J: TRBJ2-7
V: TRBV6-5
D: TRBD1
size: -

CDR3: CASSDKAGGLETQYF
DNA: TGCGCCAGCAGTGATAAGGCAGGGGGCTTGGAGACCCAGTACTTC
J: TRBJ2-5
V: TRBV10-2
D: TRBD1
size: -